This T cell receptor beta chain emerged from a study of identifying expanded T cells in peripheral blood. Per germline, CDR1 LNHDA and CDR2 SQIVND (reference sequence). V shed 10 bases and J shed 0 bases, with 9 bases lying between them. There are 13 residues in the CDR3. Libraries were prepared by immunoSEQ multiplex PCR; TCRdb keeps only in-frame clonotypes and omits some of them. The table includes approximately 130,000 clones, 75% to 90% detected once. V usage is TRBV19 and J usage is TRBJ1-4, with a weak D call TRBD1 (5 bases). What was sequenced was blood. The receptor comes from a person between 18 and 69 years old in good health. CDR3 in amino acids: CAIRGATNEKLFF. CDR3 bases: TGTGCCATAAGGGGAGCAACTAATGAAAAACTGTTTTTT.